This is a list of T cell receptor beta chains from one sample in a study of blood T cell repertoires in COVID-19. Here immunoSEQ multiplex PCR was the method, and the copy in TCRdb shows in-frame clones only, minus some. This sample yields 310,000 or so clones, of which approximately 90% are seen a single time; under 6% belongs to the top ten. Sequencing input: PBMCs or T cells enriched from blood (not recorded which). The receptor set was obtained from a woman aged 25 to 45 who had recovered from COVID-19. CDR3s include the opening cysteine and the closing phenylalanine or tryptophan. Fields, in order: J gene, V gene, CDR3 protein.

TRBJ1-5 TRBV4-3 CASSPMAGRNQPQHF
TRBJ1-2 TRBV5-6 CASSPFGTGVFYGYTF
TRBJ1-4 TRBV3-1/TRBV3-2 CASSQPNEKLFF
TRBJ1-6 TRBV30 CAWSDLGDSYNSPLHF
TRBJ2-5 TRBV5-4 CASSLAGLSEETQYF
TRBJ2-5 TRBV4-1 CASSQASVGTDQETQYF
TRBJ2-2 TRBV18 CASSPIATGSTGELFF
TRBJ2-1 TRBV7-9 CASSSLLAGDSYNEQFF
TRBJ1-2 TRBV3-1/TRBV3-2 CASSQGRWDRSAYGYTF
TRBJ2-1 TRBV2 CASSRGGPYNEQFF
TRBJ1-4 TRBV5-1 CASSSNGQGNNEKLFF
TRBJ1-2 TRBV29-1 CSVKYGDYGYTF
TRBJ2-5 TRBV5-1 CASSTGQGQETQYF
TRBJ1-3 TRBV7-6 CASSGRGSSGNTIYF
TRBJ2-1 TRBV20-1 CSASAGLEYNEQFF
TRBJ1-2 TRBV12-3/TRBV12-4 CARKDRNYGYTF
TRBJ1-6 TRBV6-1 CASSETGSAMNSPLHF
TRBJ1-1 TRBV5-1 CASSTGGVRTEAFF
TRBJ1-4 TRBV27 CASSLLAGGREKLFF
TRBJ1-6 TRBV19 CASRGGGSYNSPLHF
TRBJ1-4 TRBV4-3 CASSRAGEKLFF
TRBJ1-1 TRBV7-2 CASSSAGSFTEAFF
TRBJ1-5 TRBV29-1 CSVGQGQTQPQHF
TRBJ2-3 TRBV6-4 CASSDSGARADTQYF
TRBJ2-5 TRBV7-7 CASSLGLAGGRETQYF
TRBJ1-2 TRBV29-1 CSVEGGAGQGYTF
TRBJ2-3 TRBV29-1 CSVRLAAASTDTQYF
TRBJ2-3 TRBV20-1 CSASPPTSGNPDTQYF
TRBJ2-7 TRBV7-6 CASSLEGTGGASYEQYF
TRBJ2-2 TRBV6-2/TRBV6-3 CASSATQGASDTGELFF
TRBJ1-1 TRBV30 CAWNRRGLNTEAFF
TRBJ2-3 TRBV30 CAWSRGDSITDTQYF
TRBJ2-1 TRBV3-1/TRBV3-2 CASSHRVPDEQFF
TRBJ2-7 TRBV5-5 CASSLSVSYEQYF
TRBJ1-3 TRBV7-9 CASSSTGTGNTIYF
TRBJ2-1 TRBV11-3 CASSLTSSNEQFF
TRBJ1-1 TRBV21-1 CAGTKAFF
TRBJ1-1 TRBV7-8 CASSLRTEINTEAFF
TRBJ1-3 TRBV27 CASRRASSGNTIYF
TRBJ1-6 TRBV5-1 CASSLTRDTGFPLHF
TRBJ1-1 TRBV21-1 CASSKLGGDTEAFF
TRBJ2-7 TRBV3-1/TRBV3-2 CASSHGTGEQYF
TRBJ2-7 TRBV3-1/TRBV3-2 CASSYQGVNEQYF
TRBJ2-1 TRBV4-2 CASSHDRGRLNEQFF
TRBJ1-3 TRBV6-1 CASSEAGGSPSGNTIYF
TRBJ2-7 TRBV10-2 CASSEAQGAGEQYF
TRBJ2-1 TRBV7-9 CASSNRDRGHNEQFF
TRBJ2-7 TRBV7-3 CASSLTGTSGGLSSYEQYF
TRBJ1-2 TRBV6-5 CASSYSGQGRDYTF
TRBJ2-1 TRBV5-1 CASSLPRESWTDSREQFF
TRBJ1-2 TRBV19 CASSIGQGYGYTF
TRBJ1-1 TRBV19 CASSREAAMNTEAFF
TRBJ1-2 TRBV7-2 CASSSPSGQGGAHYGYTF
TRBJ1-2 TRBV30 CAWSPRGYGYTF
TRBJ1-3 TRBV21-1 CASSKSGPTPGNTIYF
TRBJ2-3 TRBV19 CASSVTAGRGTDTQYF
TRBJ2-2 TRBV6-5 CASSYRGTGELFF
TRBJ2-7 TRBV2 CASRLPRGFSYEQYF
TRBJ1-6 TRBV2 CASSEWTGGGSPLHF